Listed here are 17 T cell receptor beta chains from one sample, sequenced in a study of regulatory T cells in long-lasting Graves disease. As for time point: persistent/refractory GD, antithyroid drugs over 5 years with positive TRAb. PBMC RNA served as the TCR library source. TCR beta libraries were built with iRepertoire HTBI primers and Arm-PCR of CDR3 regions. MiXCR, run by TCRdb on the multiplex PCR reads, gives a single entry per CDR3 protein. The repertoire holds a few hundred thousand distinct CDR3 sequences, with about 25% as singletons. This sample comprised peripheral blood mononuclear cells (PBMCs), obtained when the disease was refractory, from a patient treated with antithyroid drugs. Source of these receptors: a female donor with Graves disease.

In nucleotides, the CDR3 is TGTGCCAGCAGTTTAGCCATTCGACTAGCGGGAGGGACTTACAATGAGCAGTTCTTC. It codes for CASSLAIRLAGGTYNEQFF. J is TRBJ2-1 and V is TRBV28, with 14 bases matching TRBD2. Germline V gene lookup returns CDR1 MDHEN and CDR2 SYDVKM. This CDR3 contains 19 residues. With V trimmed by 2 bases and J by 4 bases, 10 bases remained unmatched.

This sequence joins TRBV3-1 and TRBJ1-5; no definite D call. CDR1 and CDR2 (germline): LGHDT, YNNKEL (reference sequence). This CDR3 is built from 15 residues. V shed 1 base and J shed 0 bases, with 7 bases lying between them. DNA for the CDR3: TGTGCCAGCAGCCAAGGGTCCACTAGCAATCAGCCCCAGCATTTT. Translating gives CASSQGSTSNQPQHF.

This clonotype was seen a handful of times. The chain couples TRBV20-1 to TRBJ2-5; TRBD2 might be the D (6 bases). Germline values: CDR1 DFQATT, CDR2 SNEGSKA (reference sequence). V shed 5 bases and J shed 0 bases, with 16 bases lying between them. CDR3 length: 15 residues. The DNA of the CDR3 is TGCAGTGCTGGCCCTCCACGGGGGTACCAAGAGACCCAGTACTTC. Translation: CSAGPPRGYQETQYF.

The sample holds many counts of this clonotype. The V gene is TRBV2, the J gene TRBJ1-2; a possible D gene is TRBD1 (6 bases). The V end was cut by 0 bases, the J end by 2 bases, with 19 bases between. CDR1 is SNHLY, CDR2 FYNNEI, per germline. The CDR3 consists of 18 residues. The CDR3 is CASSEAPGAGLENYGYTF. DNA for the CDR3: TGTGCCAGCAGTGAAGCCCCAGGGGCAGGTCTCGAAAACTATGGCTACACCTTC.

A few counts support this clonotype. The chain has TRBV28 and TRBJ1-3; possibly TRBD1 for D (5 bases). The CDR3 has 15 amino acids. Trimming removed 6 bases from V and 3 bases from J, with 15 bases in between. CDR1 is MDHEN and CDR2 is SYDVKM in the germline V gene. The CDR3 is CASRSPMGVGNTIYF. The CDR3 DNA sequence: TGTGCCAGCAGGTCCCCCATGGGGGTTGGAAACACCATATATTTT. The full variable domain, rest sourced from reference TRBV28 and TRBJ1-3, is DVKVTQSSRYLVKRTGEKVFLECVQDMDHENMFWYRQDPGLGLRLIYFSYDVKMKEKGDIPEGYSVSREKKERFSLILESASTNQTSMYLCASRSPMGVGNTIYFGEGSWLTVV.

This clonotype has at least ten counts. CDR3 residues: CSASWAGVMNTEAFF. The CDR3 region has the DNA TGCAGTGCTAGTTGGGCAGGGGTCATGAACACTGAAGCTTTCTTT. The chain uses TRBV20-1 and TRBJ1-1; maybe TRBD1 (6 bases). CDR1 and CDR2 (germline): DFQATT, SNEGSKA (reference sequence). The CDR3 spans 15 residues. Trimming pared 3 bases from V and 0 bases from J, leaving 14 bases between.

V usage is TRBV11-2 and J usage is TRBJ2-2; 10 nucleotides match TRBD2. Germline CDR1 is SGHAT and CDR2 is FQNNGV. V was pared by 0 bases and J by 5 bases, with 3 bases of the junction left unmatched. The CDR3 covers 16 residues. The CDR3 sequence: CASSLDISGRTGELFF. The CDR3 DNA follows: TGTGCCAGCAGCTTAGATATTAGCGGGAGGACCGGGGAGCTGTTTTTT.

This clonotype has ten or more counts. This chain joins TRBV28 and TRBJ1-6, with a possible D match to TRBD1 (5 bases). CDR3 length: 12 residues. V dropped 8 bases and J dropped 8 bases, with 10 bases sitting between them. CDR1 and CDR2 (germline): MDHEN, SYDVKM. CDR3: CASGRDYSPLHF. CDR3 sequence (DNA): TGTGCCAGCGGAAGGGACTATTCACCCCTCCACTTT.

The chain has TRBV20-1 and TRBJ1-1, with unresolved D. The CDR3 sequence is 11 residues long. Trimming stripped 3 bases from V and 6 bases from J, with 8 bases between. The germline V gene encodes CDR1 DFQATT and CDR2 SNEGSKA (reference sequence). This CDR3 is CSASTFAEAFF. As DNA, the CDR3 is TGCAGTGCTAGTACGTTCGCTGAAGCTTTCTTT.

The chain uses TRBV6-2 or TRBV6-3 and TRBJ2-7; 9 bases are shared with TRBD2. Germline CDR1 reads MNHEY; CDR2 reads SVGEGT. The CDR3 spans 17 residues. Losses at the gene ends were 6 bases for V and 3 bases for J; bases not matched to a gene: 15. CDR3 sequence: CASRRALAGSHNYEQYF. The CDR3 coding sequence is TGTGCCAGCAGGCGGGCACTAGCGGGTAGTCATAACTACGAGCAGTACTTC.

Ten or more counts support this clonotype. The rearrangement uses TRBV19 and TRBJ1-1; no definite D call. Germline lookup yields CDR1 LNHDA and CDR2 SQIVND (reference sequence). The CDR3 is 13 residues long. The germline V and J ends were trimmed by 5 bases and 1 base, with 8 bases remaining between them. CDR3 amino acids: CASSSQTNTEAFF. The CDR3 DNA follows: TGTGCCAGTAGTTCCCAGACGAACACTGAAGCTTTCTTT.

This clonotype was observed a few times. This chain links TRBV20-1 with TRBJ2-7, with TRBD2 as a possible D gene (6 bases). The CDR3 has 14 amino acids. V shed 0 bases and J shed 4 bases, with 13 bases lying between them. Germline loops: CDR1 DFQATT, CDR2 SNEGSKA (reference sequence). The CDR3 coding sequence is TGCAGTGCTAGAGATCGCGGGCGGGGTTACGAGCAGTACTTC. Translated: CSARDRGRGYEQYF.

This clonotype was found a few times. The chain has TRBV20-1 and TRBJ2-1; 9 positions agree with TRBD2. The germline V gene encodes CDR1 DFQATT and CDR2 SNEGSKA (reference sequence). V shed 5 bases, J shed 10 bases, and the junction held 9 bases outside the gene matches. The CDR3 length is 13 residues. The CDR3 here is CSADLIAGDEQFF. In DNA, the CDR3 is TGCAGTGCTGACCTTATAGCGGGAGACGAGCAGTTCTTC.

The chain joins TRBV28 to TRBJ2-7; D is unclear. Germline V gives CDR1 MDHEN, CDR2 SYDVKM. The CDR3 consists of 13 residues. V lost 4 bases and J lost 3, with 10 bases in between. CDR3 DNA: TGTGCCAGCAGTTACGTATGGGGCTACGAGCAGTACTTC. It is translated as CASSYVWGYEQYF.

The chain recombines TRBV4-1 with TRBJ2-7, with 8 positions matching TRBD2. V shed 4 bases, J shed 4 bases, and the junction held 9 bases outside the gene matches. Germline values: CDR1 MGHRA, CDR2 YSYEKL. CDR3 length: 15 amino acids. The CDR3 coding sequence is TGCGCCAGCAGCCCTTTAGCGGGAAACCTTTACGAGCAGTACTTC. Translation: CASSPLAGNLYEQYF.

The DNA of the CDR3 is TGCAGTGCTAGTTCGGGGTCGTCGGGGGAGCAGTACTTC. Translating it yields CSASSGSSGEQYF. The J gene is TRBJ2-7, the V gene TRBV20-1; possibly TRBD2 for D (5 bases). Trimming cost V 3 bases and J 7 bases, with 16 bases left between them. CDR1 is DFQATT, CDR2 SNEGSKA, per germline (reference sequence). The CDR3 contains 13 residues.

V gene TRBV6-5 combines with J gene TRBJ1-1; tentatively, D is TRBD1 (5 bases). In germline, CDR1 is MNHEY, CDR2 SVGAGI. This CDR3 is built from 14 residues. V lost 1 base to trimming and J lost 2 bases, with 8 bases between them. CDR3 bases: TGTGCCAGCAGTTACTTTGGGGCTAACACTGAAGCTTTCTTT. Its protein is CASSYFGANTEAFF.